The present TCR beta chain was sequenced within a study of shared clonotypes between healthy human individuals. V was trimmed by 4 bases and J by 2 bases, leaving 17 bases between them. CDR1 and CDR2 (germline): SGHRS, YFSETQ. The CDR3 has 16 amino acids. This clone is a singleton in its sample. Generated by immunoSEQ multiplex PCR, the TCRdb table keeps only in-frame clones and is missing some. The sample carries 2.3 million or so clones, 90% to 95% recorded once. The donors, all of them Caucasian adults, lived in Nashville, Tennessee. Investigators divided CD4+ cells into CD45RA+ naive and CD45RA-negative memory subsets.

Input material: naive CD4+ T cells from PBMCs. Sample subset: CD45RA+ positively selected. The genes are TRBV5-1 and TRBJ2-3; tentative D call: TRBD1 (6 bases). The receptor was isolated from a man aged 18-30 years in good health. Some clones in this sample may be carry-over from other donors' samples. The CDR3 loop is CASSGTTGHITDTQYF. CDR3 DNA sequence: TGCGCCAGCAGCGGTACAACAGGGCACATCACAGATACGCAGTATTTT.